This T cell receptor beta chain was documented in a study of shared clonotypes between healthy human individuals. Points from the study as a whole: Sorted-subset sequencing was shown by rarefaction to be incomplete despite large depth.

About this clone: The target antigen is unknown.

Per the authors' pipeline: ImmunoSEQ yielded junction-only sequences lacking quality scores, so filtering differed. Repertoires were generated with immunoSEQ multiplex PCR, while TCRdb's copy carries only in-frame clones and drops some. Clone size and V and J calls were adopted from that table, with D and trimming inferred from the DNA. The sample consists of approximately 2.5 million clones, 80% to 95% of them appearing once. The germline V gene encodes CDR1 SQVTM and CDR2 ANQGSEA. The CDR3 is made up of 12 amino acids. Germline trimming cut 6 bases from V and 4 bases from J; bases unmatched to any gene: 3.

This chain joins TRBV29-1 and TRBJ2-3; TRBD2 matches at 8 bases. This TCR was recovered from a man aged 18 to 29 in good health. Some clones in this sample may be carry-over from other donors' samples. The specimen sequenced was naive CD4+ T cells from PBMCs. Subset described: CD45RA+ positively selected. Here the CDR3 reads CSVAGESDTQYF. CDR3 bases: TGCAGCGTAGCGGGAGAGTCAGATACGCAGTATTTT.